Detailed here is one TCR beta chain. The antigen remains undetermined. The table came from immunoSEQ multiplex PCR; TCRdb's copy has only in-frame clones and leaves some out. The data show about 130,000 clones, about nine tenths seen once. This entry is derived from a study of OX40 agonist ivuxolimab in advanced cancers. Study results and caveats: The authors did not determine the antigen specificity of the expanded peripheral T cells.

CDR3 length: 15 residues. V shed 8 bases, J shed 6 bases, and the junction held 11 bases outside the gene matches. CDR1 is MNHNY and CDR2 is SVGAGI in the germline V gene (reference sequence). This clonotype was obtained from an adult with an advanced solid tumor such as melanoma, head and neck, liver or kidney cancer. The sequences come from CD4+ or CD8+ T cells sorted from blood, collected in a trial of the OX40 agonist ivuxolimab. The chain recombines TRBV6-6 with TRBJ2-7, with 12 nucleotides matching TRBD2. The CDR3 region is CASHIRLAGDGEQYF. The CDR3 DNA sequence: TGTGCCAGCCACATCAGACTAGCGGGAGACGGCGAGCAGTACTTC.